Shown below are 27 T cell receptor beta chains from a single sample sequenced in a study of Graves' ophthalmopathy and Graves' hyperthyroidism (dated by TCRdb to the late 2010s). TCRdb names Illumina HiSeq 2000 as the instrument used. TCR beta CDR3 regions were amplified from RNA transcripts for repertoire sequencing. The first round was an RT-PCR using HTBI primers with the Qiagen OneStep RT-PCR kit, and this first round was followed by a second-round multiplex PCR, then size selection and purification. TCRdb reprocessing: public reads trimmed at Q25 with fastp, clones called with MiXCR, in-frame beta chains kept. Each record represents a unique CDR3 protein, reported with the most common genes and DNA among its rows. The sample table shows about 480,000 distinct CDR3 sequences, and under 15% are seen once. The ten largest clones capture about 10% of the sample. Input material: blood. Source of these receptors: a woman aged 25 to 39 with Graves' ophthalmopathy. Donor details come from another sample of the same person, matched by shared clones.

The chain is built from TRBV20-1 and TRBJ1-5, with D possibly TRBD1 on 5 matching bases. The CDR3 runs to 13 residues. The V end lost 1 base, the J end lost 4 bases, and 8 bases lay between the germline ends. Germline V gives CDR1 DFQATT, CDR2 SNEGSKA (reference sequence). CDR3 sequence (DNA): TGCAGTGCTAGAGTGGCAGGGAATCAGCCCCAGCATTTT. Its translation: CSARVAGNQPQHF.

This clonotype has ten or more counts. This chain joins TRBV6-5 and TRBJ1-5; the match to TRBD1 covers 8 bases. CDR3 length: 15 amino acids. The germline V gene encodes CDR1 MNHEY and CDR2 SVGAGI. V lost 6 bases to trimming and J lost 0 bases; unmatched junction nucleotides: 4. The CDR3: CASRGTGHSNQPQHF. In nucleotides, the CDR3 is TGTGCCAGCAGAGGGACAGGACATAGCAATCAGCCCCAGCATTTT.

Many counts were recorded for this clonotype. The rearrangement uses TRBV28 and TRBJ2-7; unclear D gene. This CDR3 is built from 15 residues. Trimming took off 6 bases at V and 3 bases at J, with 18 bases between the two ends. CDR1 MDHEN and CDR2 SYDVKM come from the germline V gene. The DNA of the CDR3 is TGTGCCAGCAGATCTGGGATGGTCACGCGCTACGAGCAGTACTTC. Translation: CASRSGMVTRYEQYF.

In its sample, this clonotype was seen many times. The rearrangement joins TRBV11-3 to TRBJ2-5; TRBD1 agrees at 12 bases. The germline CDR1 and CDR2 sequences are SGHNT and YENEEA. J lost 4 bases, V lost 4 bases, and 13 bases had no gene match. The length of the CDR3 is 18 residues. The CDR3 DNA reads TGTGCCAGCAGCTCGGCCCGGGACAGGGGGCGCTTTGGAGAGACCCAGTACTTC. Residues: CASSSARDRGRFGETQYF.

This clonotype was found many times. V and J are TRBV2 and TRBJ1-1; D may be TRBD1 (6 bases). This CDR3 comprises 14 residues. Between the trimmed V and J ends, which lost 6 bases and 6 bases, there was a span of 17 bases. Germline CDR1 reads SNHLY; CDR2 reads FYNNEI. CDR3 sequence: CASSTGRRVAEAFF. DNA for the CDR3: TGTGCCAGCAGCACAGGGAGAAGGGTGGCTGAAGCTTTCTTT.

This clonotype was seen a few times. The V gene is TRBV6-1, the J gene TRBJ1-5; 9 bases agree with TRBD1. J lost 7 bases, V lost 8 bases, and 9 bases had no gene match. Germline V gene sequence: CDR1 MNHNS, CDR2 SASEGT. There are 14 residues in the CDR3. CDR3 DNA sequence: TGTGCCAGCGGACCACAGGGGGCCTTACAGCCCCAGCATTTT. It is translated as CASGPQGALQPQHF.

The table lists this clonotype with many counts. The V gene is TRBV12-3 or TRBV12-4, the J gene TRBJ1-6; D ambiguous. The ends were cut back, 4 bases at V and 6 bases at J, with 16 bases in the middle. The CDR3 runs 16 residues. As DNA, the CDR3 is TGTGCCAGCAGTTCCGTCCTCCGAGGCCTTAATTCACCCCTCCACTTT. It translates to CASSSVLRGLNSPLHF.

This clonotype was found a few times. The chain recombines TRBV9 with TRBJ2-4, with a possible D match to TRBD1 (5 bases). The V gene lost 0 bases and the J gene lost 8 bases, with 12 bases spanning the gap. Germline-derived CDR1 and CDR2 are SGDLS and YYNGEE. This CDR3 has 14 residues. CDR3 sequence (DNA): TGTGCCAGCAGCGTAGAAGGGGCTGTGGACATTCAGTACTTC. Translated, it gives CASSVEGAVDIQYF.

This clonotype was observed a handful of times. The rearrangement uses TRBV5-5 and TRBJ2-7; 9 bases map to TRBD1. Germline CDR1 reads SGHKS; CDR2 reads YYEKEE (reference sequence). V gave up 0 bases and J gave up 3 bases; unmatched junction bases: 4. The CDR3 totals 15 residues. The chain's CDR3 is CASSLVQGAIYEQYF. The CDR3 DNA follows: TGTGCCAGCAGCTTGGTACAGGGGGCTATCTACGAGCAGTACTTC.

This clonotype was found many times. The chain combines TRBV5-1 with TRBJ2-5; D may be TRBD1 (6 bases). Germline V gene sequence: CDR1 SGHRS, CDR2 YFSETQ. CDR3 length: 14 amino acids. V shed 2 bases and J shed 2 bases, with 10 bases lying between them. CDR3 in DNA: TGCGCCAGCAGCTTCTCAGGGGTTCAAGAGACCCAGTACTTC. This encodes CASSFSGVQETQYF.

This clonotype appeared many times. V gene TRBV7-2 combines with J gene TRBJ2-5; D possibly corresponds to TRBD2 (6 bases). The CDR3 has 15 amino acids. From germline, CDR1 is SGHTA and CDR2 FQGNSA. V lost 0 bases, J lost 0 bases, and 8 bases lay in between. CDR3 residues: CASSLARDHQETQYF. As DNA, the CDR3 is TGTGCCAGCAGCTTAGCGCGGGACCACCAAGAGACCCAGTACTTC.

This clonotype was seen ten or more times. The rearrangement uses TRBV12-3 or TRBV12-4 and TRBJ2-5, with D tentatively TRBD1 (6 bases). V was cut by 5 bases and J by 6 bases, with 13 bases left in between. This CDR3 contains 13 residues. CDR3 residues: CASSAPGTKTQYF. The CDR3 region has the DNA TGTGCCAGCAGTGCTCCGGGGACAAAGACCCAGTACTTC.

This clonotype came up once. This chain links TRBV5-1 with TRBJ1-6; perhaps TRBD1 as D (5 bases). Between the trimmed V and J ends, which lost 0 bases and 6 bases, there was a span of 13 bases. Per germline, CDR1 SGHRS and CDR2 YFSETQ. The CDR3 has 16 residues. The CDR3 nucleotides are TGCGCCAGCAGCTTGGCCGGGGGACGGAGTAATTCACCCCTCCACTTT. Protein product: CASSLAGGRSNSPLHF.

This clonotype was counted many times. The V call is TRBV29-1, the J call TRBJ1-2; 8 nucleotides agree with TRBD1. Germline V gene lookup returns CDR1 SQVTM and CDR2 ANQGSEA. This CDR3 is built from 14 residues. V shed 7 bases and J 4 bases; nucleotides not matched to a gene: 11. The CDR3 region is CSAGTGSLSYGYTF. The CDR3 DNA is TGCAGCGCCGGGACAGGATCTCTCAGCTATGGCTACACCTTC.

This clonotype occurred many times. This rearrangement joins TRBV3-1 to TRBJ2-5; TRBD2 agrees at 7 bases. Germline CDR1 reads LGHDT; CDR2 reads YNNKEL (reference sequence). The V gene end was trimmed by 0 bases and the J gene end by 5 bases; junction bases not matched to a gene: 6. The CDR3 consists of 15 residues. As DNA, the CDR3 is TGTGCCAGCAGCCAAGATGGTGGTAGCGGGGAGACCCAGTACTTC. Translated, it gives CASSQDGGSGETQYF.

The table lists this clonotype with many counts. The CDR3 loop is CASSFGAGQAQETQYF. CDR3 DNA sequence: TGTGCCAGCAGCTTTGGAGCTGGGCAGGCCCAAGAGACCCAGTACTTC. V usage is TRBV5-4 and J usage is TRBJ2-5; D ambiguous. Germline values: CDR1 SGHNT, CDR2 YYREEE (reference sequence). V was cut by 2 bases and J by 1 base, with 15 bases left in between. This CDR3 contains 16 residues.

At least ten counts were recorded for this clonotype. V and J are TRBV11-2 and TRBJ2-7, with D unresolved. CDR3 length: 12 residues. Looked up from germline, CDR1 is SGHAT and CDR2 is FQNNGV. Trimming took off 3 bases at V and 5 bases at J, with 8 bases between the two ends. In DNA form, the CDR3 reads TGTGCCAGCAGCTTCCCTTTCGACGAGCAGTACTTC. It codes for CASSFPFDEQYF.

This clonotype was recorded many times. CDR3 sequence reads: CAWSGLRTNYGYTF. The CDR3, as DNA: TGTGCCTGGAGCGGCCTGAGGACTAACTATGGCTACACCTTC. V is TRBV30 and J is TRBJ1-2; no definite D call. This CDR3 spans 14 amino acids. Trimming shortened V by 3 bases and J by 0 bases, and 11 bases separated the two germline ends. CDR1 is GTSNPN, CDR2 SVGIG, per germline (reference sequence). The variable domain in full, completed from reference TRBV30 and TRBJ1-2, reads SQTIHQWPATLVQPVGSPLSLECTVEGTSNPNLYWYRQAAGRGLQLLFYSVGIGQISSEVPQNLSASRPQDRQFILSSKKLLLSDSGFYLCAWSGLRTNYGYTFGSGTRLTVV.

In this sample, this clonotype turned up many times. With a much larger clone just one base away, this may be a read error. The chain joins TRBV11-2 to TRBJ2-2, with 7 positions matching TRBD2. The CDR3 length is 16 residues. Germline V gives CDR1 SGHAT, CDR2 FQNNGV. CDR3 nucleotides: TGTGCCAGCAGCTTAATGACTGGACTAGTCGGCGGGGAGCTGGTTTTT. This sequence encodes CASSLMTGLVGGELVF.

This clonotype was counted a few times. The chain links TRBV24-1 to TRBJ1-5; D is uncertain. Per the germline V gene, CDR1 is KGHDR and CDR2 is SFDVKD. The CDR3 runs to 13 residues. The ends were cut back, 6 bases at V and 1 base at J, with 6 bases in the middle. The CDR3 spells CATSSLSNQPQHF. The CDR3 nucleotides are TGTGCCACCAGTTCCCTCAGCAATCAGCCCCAGCATTTT.

The CDR3 sequence: CASSPRTNTGELFF. For the CDR3, the DNA is TGTGCCAGCTCACCACGCACGAACACCGGGGAGCTGTTTTTT. The chain combines TRBV18 with TRBJ2-2; no clear D. Germline V gene data show CDR1 as KGHSH and CDR2 as LQKENI. The CDR3 spans 14 residues. Trimming cost V 1 base and J 0 bases, with 3 bases left between them.

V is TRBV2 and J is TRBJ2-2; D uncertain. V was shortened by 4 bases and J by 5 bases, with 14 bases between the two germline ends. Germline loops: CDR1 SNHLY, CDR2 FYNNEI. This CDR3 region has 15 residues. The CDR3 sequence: CASSVRSPATGELFF. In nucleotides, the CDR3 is TGTGCCAGCAGTGTGCGCTCACCAGCGACCGGGGAGCTGTTTTTT.

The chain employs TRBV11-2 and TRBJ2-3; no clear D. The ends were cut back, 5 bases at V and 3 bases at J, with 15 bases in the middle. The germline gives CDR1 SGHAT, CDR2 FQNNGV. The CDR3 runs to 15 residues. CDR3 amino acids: CASSPPGSLTDTQYF. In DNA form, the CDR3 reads TGTGCCAGCAGCCCCCCGGGTAGCCTTACAGATACGCAGTATTTT.

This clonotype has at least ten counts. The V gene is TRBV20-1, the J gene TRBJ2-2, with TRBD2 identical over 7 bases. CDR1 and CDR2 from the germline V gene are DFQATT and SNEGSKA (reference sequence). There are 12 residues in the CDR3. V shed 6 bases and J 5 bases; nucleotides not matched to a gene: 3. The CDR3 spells CSAIGGTGELFF. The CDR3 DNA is TGCAGTGCCATCGGGGGGACCGGGGAGCTGTTTTTT.

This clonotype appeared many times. The CDR3 reads CASSEKQGYEQYF. CDR3 bases: TGTGCCAGCAGTGAAAAACAGGGCTACGAGCAGTACTTC. V gene TRBV6-1 combines with J gene TRBJ2-7, with D perhaps TRBD1 (6 bases). V lost 2 bases, J lost 3 bases, and 8 bases lay in between. CDR1 and CDR2 (germline): MNHNS, SASEGT. This CDR3 is built from 13 residues.

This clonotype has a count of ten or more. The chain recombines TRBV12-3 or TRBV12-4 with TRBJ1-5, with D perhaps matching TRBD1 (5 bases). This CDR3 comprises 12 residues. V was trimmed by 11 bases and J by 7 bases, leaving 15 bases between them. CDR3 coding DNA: TGTGCCGCCGGCGGGGGAGGACAGCCCCAGCATTTT. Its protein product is CAAGGGGQPQHF.

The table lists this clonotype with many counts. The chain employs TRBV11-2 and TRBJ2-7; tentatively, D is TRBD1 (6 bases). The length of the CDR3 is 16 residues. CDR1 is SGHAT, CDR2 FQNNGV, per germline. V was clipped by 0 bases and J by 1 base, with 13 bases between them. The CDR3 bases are TGTGCCAGCAGCTTAGATCGAGGGGGTGTGTCCTACGAGCAGTACTTC. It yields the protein CASSLDRGGVSYEQYF.